Only one count was recorded for the clone carrying this T cell receptor (beta chain). Its cognate antigen is unknown. Using immunoSEQ multiplex PCR, the repertoire was profiled, and TCRdb retains in-frame clones only, with some absent. The sample shows over 120,000 clones, 80% to 95% of them seen only once. Between the trimmed V and J ends, which lost 1 base and 7 bases, there was a span of 8 bases. Germline loops: CDR1 SGHVS, CDR2 FQNEAQ. The CDR3 sequence is 14 residues long. These data belong to a study of graft-versus-host responses after intestinal transplantation. At the level of the study: After anti-thymocyte globulin induction, recipients took tacrolimus and steroids for roughly three years. Study-level results: Patients who carried graft-donor T cell macrochimerism also had high graft-versus-host to host-versus-graft clonal ratios in their allografts. The highest levels of circulating GvH clones went along with early declines in HvG clones after transplant. The authors found GvH clones in recipient marrow, some appearing first in ileum or blood.

This sample comprised unstimulated CD4+ T cells sorted from spleen or lymph node cells, obtained before intestinal transplant. This sequence joins TRBV7-8 and TRBJ1-6; D remains unclear. The sequence derives from a human donor who received an intestinal transplant. The DNA for the CDR3 is TGTGCCAGCAGCTTAGGGGATGGGAATTCACCCCTCCACTTT. This encodes CASSLGDGNSPLHF.